This record covers a single T cell receptor (beta chain). The antigen remains unidentified. A much larger clone differs by one base, so this may be a read error. It was with a sample-barcoded 5' primer and a J-beta primer mix that a second PCR of roughly 7 to 12 cycles was run. TCRdb processed the 5' RACE reads anew with MiXCR; each CDR3 protein has one entry. The profile shows more than 550,000 distinct CDR3 sequences, roughly 20% of them singletons. This CDR3 spans 17 amino acids. Germline CDR1 is SGHTA and CDR2 is FQGNSA. The sample originates from a study of blood T cells in healthy people across ages. Study overall: Capturing about one barcoded beta molecule per two T cells was achieved by template switching. Study conclusions and caveats: Strong correlation linked observed beta diversity and percent naive T cells. Per million T cells, TCR beta diversity dropped roughly linearly as age increased.

The TCR sequence derives from a man aged 65 to 79 in good health. Sample: blood. This sequence joins TRBV7-2 and TRBJ2-1, with a possible D match to TRBD2 (6 bases). The CDR3 nucleotides read TGTGCCAGCAGCCGAAGGGCAGGGAGCGGGTCGTACAATGGGCAGTTCTTC. Protein sequence: CASSRRAGSGSYNGQFF.